This T cell receptor beta chain derives from a study of T cell responses to AZD1222 COVID-19 vaccine. The study's findings and limits: Every sample of the repertoires postdated the peak T cell response.

CDR1 is DFQATT and CDR2 is SNEGSKA in the germline V gene (reference sequence). The length of the CDR3 is 11 residues. The V and J ends lost 6 bases and 5 bases respectively, with 10 bases between them. Comment on this clone: Its cognate antigen is unknown.

Measured with immunoSEQ multiplex PCR; TCRdb has only the in-frame clones, and not every one. The sample includes 140,000 to 150,000 clones, over 80% seen only once; the top ten take roughly 3.5%. The source was peripheral blood, collected 28 days after the second AZD1222 dose. This sequence joins TRBV20-1 and TRBJ2-5; TRBD2 might be the D (6 bases). This receptor was identified in an adult who received the AZD1222 COVID-19 vaccine. The CDR3 DNA reads as TGCAGTGCAGGCAGCGGGGAGACCCAGTACTTC. The encoded protein is CSAGSGETQYF.